This is a list of T cell receptor beta chains from one sample in a study of cytomegalovirus exposure and HLA in healthy donors. Libraries were prepared by immunoSEQ multiplex PCR; TCRdb keeps only in-frame clonotypes and omits some of them. Here the sample spans some 130,000 clones, more than 70% being singletons. Source material: PBMCs. The receptor set was obtained from a human donor in good health. The CDR3 runs from the conserved cysteine through the conserved F or W. A D gene is named only where the DNA matches it firmly. Expanded clones are given a class, and other clones once, few, many or no size at all.

abundance,j_gene,d_gene,v_gene,CDR3nt,CDR3aa
.,TRBJ1-4,.,TRBV21-1,TGTGCCAGCAATCCCGGGACAGGGAAAGGTGAAAAACTGTTTTTT,CASNPGTGKGEKLFF
.,TRBJ2-1,.,TRBV9,TGTGCCAGCAGCGTACAGGGTGAGCAGTTCTTC,CASSVQGEQFF
.,TRBJ2-7,TRBD2,TRBV7-8,TGTGCCAGCAGCTTAGAGGCAGCGGGGTTGTACGAGCAGTACTTC,CASSLEAAGLYEQYF
.,TRBJ2-7,TRBD1,TRBV23-1,TGCGCCAGCAGTCAACCTCAATTGGGACAGGGGGCCTACGAGCAGTACTTC,CASSQPQLGQGAYEQYF
once,TRBJ1-1,TRBD1,TRBV6-1,TGTGCCAGCAGTACCGAGGGGGCCTACACTGAAGCTTTCTTT,CASSTEGAYTEAFF
.,TRBJ2-7,.,TRBV28,TGTGCCAGCAGTTTAGAGGGAGACGAGCAGTACTTC,CASSLEGDEQYF
.,TRBJ2-3,TRBD1,TRBV29-1,TGCAGCTTGACAGGGAGAAGAGGCGCAGATACGCAGTATTTT,CSLTGRRGADTQYF
.,TRBJ1-2,TRBD1,TRBV6-1,TGTGCCAGCAGCGTACAGGGGCTAGCTAACTATGGCTACACCTTC,CASSVQGLANYGYTF
.,TRBJ1-2,.,TRBV28,TGTGCCAGCAGTTTAGGGTTAGCAGCTAACTATGGCTACACCTTC,CASSLGLAANYGYTF
.,TRBJ1-6,.,TRBV2,TGTGCCAGCAGTGAAGCGCGTCTGGATAATTCACCCCTCCACTTT,CASSEARLDNSPLHF
.,TRBJ2-2,.,TRBV4-1,TGCGCCAGCAGCCAAGCATCGAACACCGGGGAGCTGTTTTTT,CASSQASNTGELFF
.,TRBJ2-7,TRBD1,TRBV10-3,TGTGCCATCGGGGGACGGGACAGGGTCTACGAGCAGTACTTC,CAIGGRDRVYEQYF
.,TRBJ2-1,.,TRBV12-2,TGTGCAAGTCGCCAGGCGGGACAGGGGTCTTCCGATGAGCAGTTCTTC,CASRQAGQGSSDEQFF
.,TRBJ1-5,TRBD1,TRBV7-9,TGTGCCAGCAGCGAAACAGGGGCAAATCAGCCCCAGCATTTT,CASSETGANQPQHF
.,TRBJ1-2,TRBD1,TRBV6-5,TGTGCCAGCAGTTATGACAGGGGAGGTAATGGCTACACCTTC,CASSYDRGGNGYTF
.,TRBJ2-1,TRBD2,TRBV7-9,TGTGCCAGCAGCCGCACACTAGCGGGGATCTACAATGAGCAGTTCTTC,CASSRTLAGIYNEQFF
.,TRBJ2-3,.,TRBV28,TGTGCCAGCACGGAAGGGGTAGAAGATACGCAGTATTTT,CASTEGVEDTQYF
.,TRBJ2-2,.,TRBV7-8,TGTGCCAGCAGGCAGATAACGCAGGGAATAAGGGTCGGGGAGCTGTTTTTT,CASRQITQGIRVGELFF
.,TRBJ2-2,TRBD1,TRBV5-1,TGCGCCAGCAGCTTGGCCCCACAGGGGGCCCACACCGGGGAGCTGTTTTTT,CASSLAPQGAHTGELFF
once,TRBJ2-1,.,TRBV7-6,TGTGCCAGCAGCTTGGGGACACTCAATGAGCAGTTCTTC,CASSLGTLNEQFF
few,TRBJ2-6,.,TRBV5-1,TGCGCCAGCAGGGGCGGGACAGCTGGGGCCAACGTCCTGACTTTC,CASRGGTAGANVLTF
.,TRBJ1-1,.,TRBV10-3,TGTGCCATCAGTGGAGGGAAGCCTGAAGCTTTCTTT,CAISGGKPEAFF
once,TRBJ2-2,.,TRBV6-5,TGTGCCAGCAGTGCCTACAGGGATACCGGGGAGCTGTTTTTT,CASSAYRDTGELFF
.,TRBJ2-1,.,TRBV9,TGTGCCAGCAGTGCAGGGATCTACAATGAGCAGTTCTTC,CASSAGIYNEQFF
.,TRBJ1-3,.,TRBV6-5,TGTGCCAGCAGTTACTCCGCGGGGGCGTCTGGAAACACCATATATTTT,CASSYSAGASGNTIYF
once,TRBJ2-5,TRBD2,TRBV7-2,TGTGCCAGCAGCTCCCCAGCAGCGGGGGAACAAGAGACCCAGTACTTC,CASSSPAAGEQETQYF
.,TRBJ2-7,.,TRBV6-1,TGTGCCGTGGCCGGGGATCCCCTCGAGCAGTACTTC,CAVAGDPLEQYF
.,TRBJ2-7,.,TRBV10-3,TGTGCCATCAGTCAGGTCTCCTACGAGCAGTACTTC,CAISQVSYEQYF
few,TRBJ2-7,.,TRBV5-1,TGCGCCAGCAGCTTGGAGTCCGGGTTCTACGAGCAGTACTTC,CASSLESGFYEQYF
.,TRBJ2-2,.,TRBV27,TGTGCCAGCAGTTCCCCATCACTCGGGGAGCTGTTTTTT,CASSSPSLGELFF
.,TRBJ2-5,TRBD2,TRBV2,TGTGCCAGCAGTGAAAGTGGGTCTAGCGGGCGCCGGGAGACCCAGTACTTC,CASSESGSSGRRETQYF
.,TRBJ1-3,.,TRBV7-6,TGTGCCAGCAGCTCAGACACGGCTGGAAACACCATATATTTT,CASSSDTAGNTIYF
.,TRBJ1-2,TRBD1,TRBV11-2,TGTGCCAGCAGCTTCGGGACAGGATACTATGGCTACACCTTC,CASSFGTGYYGYTF
.,TRBJ1-1,.,TRBV6-6,TGTGCCAGCAGTTGGCGGGGGCAAATTCTAACTGAAGCTTTCTTT,CASSWRGQILTEAFF
.,TRBJ2-7,.,TRBV5-6,TGTGCCAGCAGCCCTCCGGACACCTTCTACGAGCAGTACTTC,CASSPPDTFYEQYF
.,TRBJ1-3,.,TRBV6-5,TGTGCCAGCAGTTTATGGGTCGGCGGGGGAGGAAACACCATATATTTT,CASSLWVGGGGNTIYF